This entry features one TCR beta chain sequence. This specimen comes from a study of blood T cell repertoires in COVID-19. Study in general: Samples taken during acute and convalescent COVID-19 were collected in the United States, Italy and Spain. From T cells, B-cell-depleted T cells, or PBMCs came the material, which was cDNA or gDNA.

The authors' processing: The authors estimated nucleated cell counts from reference gene primer amplification. Only in-frame clones appear in the TCRdb table, and some are missing; sequencing was by immunoSEQ multiplex PCR. The V and J calls and clone size were taken over from that table, and D and trimming were inferred from the DNA. The repertoire consists of under 120,000 clones, with 65% to 80% occurring once and the leading ten covering more than 20%. Germline lookup yields CDR1 MNHEY and CDR2 SVGAGI. This CDR3 has 13 amino acids. J gave up 8 bases and V 6 bases, and 7 bases lay outside the gene matches.

This sequence was found in a man between 65 and 85 years old with active or convalescent COVID-19. V and J are TRBV6-5 and TRBJ1-2; 9 bases line up with TRBD1. The sequencing sample was made of peripheral blood. Written as DNA, the CDR3 is TGTGCCAGCAGCCGCGACAGGGGGGAGGGCTACACCTTC. It translates to CASSRDRGEGYTF.